A selection of T cell receptor beta chains follows, all from one sample in a study of shared clonotypes between healthy human individuals. TCRdb's copy holds only in-frame clones and misses some; the assay was immunoSEQ multiplex PCR. Here the sample spans about 2 million clones, approximately 95% being singletons. Sequenced material: naive CD8+ T cells sorted from blood. All receptors come from a man between 18 and 29 years old in good health. Each CDR3 is given with its conserved first and last residue. The D gene is left open where the match is weak. Not all rows give a size; the values are once, few, many and, for expanded clones, a class.

CDR3 DNA	CDR3 protein	clone size	D gene	V gene	J gene
TGCGCCAGCAGACTGACTAGCGGGGTTAAGGCGGACATTCAGTACTTC	CASRLTSGVKADIQYF	-	TRBD2	TRBV10-1	TRBJ2-4
TGTGCCAGCAGCCAAGAGGGTGTACAGGCGGTTGCCGGGGAGCTGTTTTTT	CASSQEGVQAVAGELFF	-	-	TRBV14	TRBJ2-2
TGTGCCAGCAGTTACTCACCCACCGGGACAGGGGGCCCGTTACGGACCGGGGAGCTGTTTTTT	CASSYSPTGTGGPLRTGELFF	-	TRBD1	TRBV6-7	TRBJ2-2
TGTGCCAGCCGGGACAGAGACAATGAGCAGTTCTTC	CASRDRDNEQFF	-	TRBD1	TRBV2	TRBJ2-1
TGTGCCAGCAGCGTACTAGACGGTTACAATGAGCAGTTCTTC	CASSVLDGYNEQFF	-	-	TRBV9	TRBJ2-1
TGCGCCAGCAGCCAAGAGGCTGCCGCCTCCTACGAGCAGTACTTC	CASSQEAAASYEQYF	-	-	TRBV4-1	TRBJ2-7
TGTGCCAGCAGCCCTACCCCGGGACTAGCGGAGAGCACAGATACGCAGTATTTT	CASSPTPGLAESTDTQYF	-	TRBD2	TRBV7-9	TRBJ2-3
TGTGCCTGGAGTTCGGGACAGGGGCTGAACACTGAAGCTTTCTTT	CAWSSGQGLNTEAFF	-	TRBD1	TRBV30	TRBJ1-1
TGCAGCGTTGAAGATACGGGACAGGGTACCTACAATGAGCAGTTCTTC	CSVEDTGQGTYNEQFF	-	TRBD1	TRBV29-1	TRBJ2-1
TGTGCCAGCAGTTGGCGACAGACCTACGAGCAGTACTTC	CASSWRQTYEQYF	-	-	TRBV6-1	TRBJ2-7
TGTGCCAGCAGTGAAAACTCCTACGAGCAGTACTTC	CASSENSYEQYF	-	-	TRBV27	TRBJ2-7
TGCGCCAGCAGCCAAGGACAGTCTATGAACACTGAAGCTTTCTTT	CASSQGQSMNTEAFF	-	-	TRBV4-1	TRBJ1-1
TGCGCCAGCAGCCATCAGGGGGCGCTGGATGGCTACACCTTC	CASSHQGALDGYTF	-	TRBD1	TRBV4-3	TRBJ1-2
TGTGCCAGCAGTTTGTCGGGCACAGATACGCAGTATTTT	CASSLSGTDTQYF	-	-	TRBV28	TRBJ2-3
TGTGCCAGCGGGCTGCCGGGGTCAAGCTCCTACAATGAGCAGTTCTTC	CASGLPGSSSYNEQFF	once	-	TRBV6-6	TRBJ2-1
TGTGCCAGCAGGTGGACAGGGGGCAATACTGAAGCTTTCTTT	CASRWTGGNTEAFF	-	TRBD1	TRBV2	TRBJ1-1
TGCAGTGCTGAGCTAGAGGGGACCCAGTACTTC	CSAELEGTQYF	once	-	TRBV20-1	TRBJ2-5
TGTGCCAGCACCCCTCTAGGGACCCAGTACGAGCAGTACTTC	CASTPLGTQYEQYF	once	-	TRBV27	TRBJ2-7
TGTGCCAGCAGCTTAGAAAGGGACACGCCGAAGGGGGAGCTGTTTTTT	CASSLERDTPKGELFF	once	-	TRBV11-2	TRBJ2-2
TGTGCCAGCAGCTTATCTACAGGGCCCAATTCACCCCTCCACTTT	CASSLSTGPNSPLHF	-	-	TRBV7-2	TRBJ1-6
TGTGCCAGCAGTGAATTCGCCGATACGCAGTATTTT	CASSEFADTQYF	-	-	TRBV6-1	TRBJ2-3
TGTGCCAGTCCCCAGAATTGTAGCTCCTATAATTCACCCCTCCACTTT	CASPQNCSSYNSPLHF	once	-	TRBV19	TRBJ1-6
TGTGCCAGCAGTTTATTGGCCGGATCCTACGAGCAGTACTTC	CASSLLAGSYEQYF	-	-	TRBV27	TRBJ2-7
TGTGCCAGCAGTTACTCATCAGGGGCGGGGGAAGCTTTCTTT	CASSYSSGAGEAFF	-	-	TRBV6-5	TRBJ1-1
TGTGCCAGCGCACGGACTGTAAACACTGAAGCTTTCTTT	CASARTVNTEAFF	-	-	TRBV6-1	TRBJ1-1
TGCAGCTCTGAAGACGGATATTATGGCTACACCTTC	CSSEDGYYGYTF	few	-	TRBV29-1	TRBJ1-2
TGCGCCAGCAGCGACCTCGGACTAGCGGGTTACGAGCAGTACTTC	CASSDLGLAGYEQYF	-	TRBD2	TRBV5-1	TRBJ2-7
TGTGCCAGCAGCTCAGGACTAGCGGGAGGCTTAAGCTCCTACAATGAGCAGTTCTTC	CASSSGLAGGLSSYNEQFF	once	TRBD2	TRBV27	TRBJ2-1
TGTGCCAGCAGCCCTCGGGACAGGCCGCGCACCGGGGAGCTGTTTTTT	CASSPRDRPRTGELFF	-	TRBD1	TRBV4-2	TRBJ2-2
TGCGCCAGCAGCCAGCAGACAGGGATCCCCTACGAGCAGTACTTC	CASSQQTGIPYEQYF	once	TRBD1	TRBV4-1	TRBJ2-7
TGTGCCAGCAGCAACCTTGACTCCGCGAACACCGGGGAGCTGTTTTTT	CASSNLDSANTGELFF	-	-	TRBV28	TRBJ2-2
TGTGCCAGCAGTTTTAGAGGGATCACCGGGGAGCTGTTTTTT	CASSFRGITGELFF	-	-	TRBV28	TRBJ2-2
TGTGCCAGCAGTTCCGGACAGACCTACGAGCAGTACTTC	CASSSGQTYEQYF	-	-	TRBV27	TRBJ2-7
TGTGCCAGCAGGACGGACGGGGGCCCCGAGCAGTACTTC	CASRTDGGPEQYF	-	-	TRBV28	TRBJ2-7
TGCGCCAGCAGCTCAACAGGGCACCTCTCTAATTCACCCCTCCACTTT	CASSSTGHLSNSPLHF	-	-	TRBV5-1	TRBJ1-6
TGTGCCAGCAGCGTGGGACAGCAAGAGACCCAGTACTTC	CASSVGQQETQYF	-	TRBD1	TRBV13	TRBJ2-5